The source of this T cell receptor beta chain is a study of cytomegalovirus exposure and HLA in healthy donors. General study findings and limits: Reportedly, cytomegalovirus status was diagnosed with high sensitivity and specificity.

Sequencing was performed with immunoSEQ multiplex PCR; in TCRdb, only in-frame clones are kept and a portion is missing. The table has about 160,000 clones, 91% seen once. This CDR3 is built from 18 residues. This clone has a single count. Its antigen is undetermined. This receptor was identified in a woman aged 18-29 years in good health and CMV-seropositive. The gene calls are TRBV21-1 and TRBJ2-7; the D segment call TRBD1 is taken from the table without a DNA check. TRBV21-1 is designated a pseudogene. Sequencing was performed on PBMCs. CDR3 bases: TGTGCCAGCAGCAAACAACAGGGGGCGGTTGGTCCCTCCTACGAGCAGTACTTC. Protein sequence: CASSKQQGAVGPSYEQYF.